The clone carrying this T cell receptor (beta chain) was found many times. No antigen is known for it. Germline loops: CDR1 WSHSY, CDR2 SAAADI. The CDR3 spans 13 residues. Trimming left V 8 bases short and J 0 bases short, with 8 bases between. This specimen belongs to a study of CD8+CD57+ T cells in acquired aplastic anemia. Overall study results and limits: Patients and controls were not found to differ significantly in CD8+ Simpson's diversity. Comparison of patients with controls identified 25 to 35 shared CD8+ CDR3 sequences.

Patients chosen for sequencing had shown CD8+CD57+ cell expansion by flow cytometry. A severe acquired aplastic anemia diagnosis applied to all patients. There was no therapy given to any patient before the blood sampling took place. Profiling of TCR beta VDJ combinations and CDR3 sequences used genomic DNA as template. TCRdb re-derived calls from the reads in MiXCR, one entry per CDR3 protein. The table lists 220,000 or so distinct CDR3 sequences, 50% to 70% of them singletons. This receptor was obtained from a human donor with aplastic anemia. The specimen sequenced was sorted CD4+, CD8+, or CD8+CD57+ T cells (not recorded which) from PBMCs. The rearrangement uses TRBV10-2 and TRBJ1-3; D uncertain. The CDR3 bases are TGCGCCAGCCTTTCGTTCTCTGGAAACACCATATATTTT. It translates to CASLSFSGNTIYF.